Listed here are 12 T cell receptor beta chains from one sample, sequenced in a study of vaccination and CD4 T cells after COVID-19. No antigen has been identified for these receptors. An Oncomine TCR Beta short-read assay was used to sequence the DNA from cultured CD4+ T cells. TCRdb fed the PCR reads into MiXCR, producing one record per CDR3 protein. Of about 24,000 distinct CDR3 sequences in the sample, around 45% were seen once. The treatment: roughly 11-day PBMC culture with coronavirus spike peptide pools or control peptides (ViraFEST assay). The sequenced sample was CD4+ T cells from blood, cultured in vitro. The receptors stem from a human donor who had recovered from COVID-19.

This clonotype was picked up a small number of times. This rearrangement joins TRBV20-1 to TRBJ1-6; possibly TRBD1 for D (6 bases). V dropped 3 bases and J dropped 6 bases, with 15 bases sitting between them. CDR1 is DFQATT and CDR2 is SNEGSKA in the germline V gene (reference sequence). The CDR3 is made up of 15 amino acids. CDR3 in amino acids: CSASRYSGVNSPLHF. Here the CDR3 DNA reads TGCAGTGCTAGTAGGTACTCAGGGGTTAATTCACCCCTCCACTTT.

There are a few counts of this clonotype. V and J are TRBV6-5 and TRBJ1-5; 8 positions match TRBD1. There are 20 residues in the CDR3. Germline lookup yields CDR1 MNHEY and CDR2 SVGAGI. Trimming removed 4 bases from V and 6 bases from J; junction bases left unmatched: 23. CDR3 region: CASSSQGAFGTVRGGQPQHF. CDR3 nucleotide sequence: TGTGCCAGCAGTTCGCAGGGGGCGTTCGGTACTGTTCGTGGAGGTCAGCCCCAGCATTTT.

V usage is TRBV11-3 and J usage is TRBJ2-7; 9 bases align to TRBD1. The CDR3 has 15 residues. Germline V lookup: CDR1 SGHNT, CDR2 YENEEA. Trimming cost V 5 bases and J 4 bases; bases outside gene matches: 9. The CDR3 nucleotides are TGTGCCAGCAGCCCCCAGTACAGGGGGCTTTACGAGCAGTACTTC. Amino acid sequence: CASSPQYRGLYEQYF.

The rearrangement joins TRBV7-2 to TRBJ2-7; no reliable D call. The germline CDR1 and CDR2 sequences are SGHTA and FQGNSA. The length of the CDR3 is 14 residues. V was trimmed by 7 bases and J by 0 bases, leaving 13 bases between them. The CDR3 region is CASTDRKSSYEQYF. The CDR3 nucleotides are TGTGCCAGCACAGACCGTAAGAGCTCCTACGAGCAGTACTTC.

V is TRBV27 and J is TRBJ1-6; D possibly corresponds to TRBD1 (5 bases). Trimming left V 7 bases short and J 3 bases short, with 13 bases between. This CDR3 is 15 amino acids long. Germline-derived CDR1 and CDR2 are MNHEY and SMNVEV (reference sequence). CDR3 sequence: CASTTTELYNSPLHF. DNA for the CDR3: TGTGCCAGCACGACGACAGAACTCTATAATTCACCCCTCCACTTT.

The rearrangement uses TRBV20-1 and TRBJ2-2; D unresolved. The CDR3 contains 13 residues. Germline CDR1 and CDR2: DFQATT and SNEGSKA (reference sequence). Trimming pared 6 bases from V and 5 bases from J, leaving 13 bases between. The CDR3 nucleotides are TGCAGTGCCGAGGATTTTGGGACCGGGGAGCTGTTTTTT. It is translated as CSAEDFGTGELFF.

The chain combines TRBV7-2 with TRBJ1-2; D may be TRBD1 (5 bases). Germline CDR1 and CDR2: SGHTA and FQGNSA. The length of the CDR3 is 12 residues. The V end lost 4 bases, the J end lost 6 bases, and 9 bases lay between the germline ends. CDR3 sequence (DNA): TGTGCCAGCAGCTGGCAACAGGATGGCTACACCTTC. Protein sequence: CASSWQQDGYTF.

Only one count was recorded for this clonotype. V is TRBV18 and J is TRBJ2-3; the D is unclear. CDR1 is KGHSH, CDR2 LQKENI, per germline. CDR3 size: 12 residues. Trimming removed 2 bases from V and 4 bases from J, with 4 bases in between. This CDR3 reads CASSPNSDTQYF. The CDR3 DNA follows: TGTGCCAGCTCACCAAATTCAGATACGCAGTATTTT. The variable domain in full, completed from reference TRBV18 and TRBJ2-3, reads NAGVMQNPRHLVRRRGQEARLRCSPMKGHSHVYWYRQLPEEGLKFMVYLQKENIIDESGMPKERFSAEFPKEGPSILRIQQVVRGDSAAYFCASSPNSDTQYFGPGTRLTVL.

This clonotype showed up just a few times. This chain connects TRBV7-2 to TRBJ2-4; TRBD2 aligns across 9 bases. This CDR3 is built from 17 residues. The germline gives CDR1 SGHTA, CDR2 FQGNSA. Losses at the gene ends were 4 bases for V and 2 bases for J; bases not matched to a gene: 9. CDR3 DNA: TGTGCCAGCAGCTCCCTCCTAGCGGGACTGTCCAAAAACATTCAGTACTTC. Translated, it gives CASSSLLAGLSKNIQYF.

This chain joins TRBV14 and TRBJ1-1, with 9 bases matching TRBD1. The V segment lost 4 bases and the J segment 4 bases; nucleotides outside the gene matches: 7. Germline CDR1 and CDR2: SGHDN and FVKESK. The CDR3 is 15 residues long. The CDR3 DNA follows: TGTGCCAGCAGCCGTCCCGGGACAGGGCGCACTGAAGCTTTCTTT. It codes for CASSRPGTGRTEAFF. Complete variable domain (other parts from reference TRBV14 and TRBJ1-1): EAGVTQFPSHSVIEKGQTVTLRCDPISGHDNLYWYRRVMGKEIKFLLHFVKESKQDESGMPNNRFLAERTGGTYSTLKVQPAELEDSGVYFCASSRPGTGRTEAFFGQGTRLTVV.

CDR3 sequence (DNA): TGTGCCAGTAGTATAAGGGCCATGAACACCGGGGAGCTGTTTTTT. This sequence encodes CASSIRAMNTGELFF. The chain recombines TRBV19 with TRBJ2-2; D gene ambiguous. Trimming pared 2 bases from V and 1 base from J, leaving 8 bases between. CDR3 size: 15 residues. From germline, CDR1 is LNHDA and CDR2 SQIVND (reference sequence).

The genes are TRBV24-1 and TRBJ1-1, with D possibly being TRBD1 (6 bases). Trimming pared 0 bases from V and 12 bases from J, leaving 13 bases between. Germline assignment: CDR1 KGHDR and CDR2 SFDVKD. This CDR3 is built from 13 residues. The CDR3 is CATSDLHGGRTFF. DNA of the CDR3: TGTGCCACCAGTGATTTGCACGGGGGCCGAACTTTCTTT.